The subject of this entry is one TCR beta chain. This entry belongs to a study of blood T cells in healthy people across ages. Together with a sample-barcoded 5' primer, a J-beta primer mix was included in a second PCR lasting roughly 6 to 12 cycles. Via MiXCR, TCRdb re-called the 5' RACE reads, giving one row per CDR3 protein. The table includes over 1.5 million distinct CDR3 sequences, less than 50% detected once. Individuals who donated were healthy Caucasians from Russia aged about 6 to 100. Total RNA was isolated from each sample in quantities of at least 6 micrograms. The TCR was taken from a middle-aged woman in good health. Sequencing was performed on blood.

The CDR3 bases are TGTGCCAGCAGCCACGGGACGGTTTCCCTCTATGGCTACACCTTC. Encoded protein: CASSHGTVSLYGYTF. The chain links TRBV7-9 to TRBJ1-2, with D maybe TRBD1 (5 bases). This CDR3 contains 15 residues. V gave up 5 bases and J gave up 4 bases, with 17 bases separating them. Germline CDR1 reads SEHNR; CDR2 reads FQNEAQ (reference sequence).